This T cell receptor (beta chain) was obtained from a study of OX40 agonist ivuxolimab in advanced cancers. The wider study: Three patients responded partially, comprising one with hepatocellular carcinoma and two with cutaneous melanoma.

Comment on this clone: Its antigen remains unknown.

The repertoire was sequenced with immunoSEQ multiplex PCR; TCRdb's copy has only in-frame clones and lacks some. The sample contains about 80,000 clones, around nine tenths of which appear only once. Whole-study results and caveats: In the 0.1 to 3.0 mg/kg range, CD4+ and CD8+ blood T cells had expanded clonally by week 6.

The CDR3 runs to 15 residues. J gave up 8 bases and V 0 bases, and 10 bases lay outside the gene matches. Germline loops: CDR1 SGHDT, CDR2 YYEEEE. The source material was CD4+ or CD8+ T cells sorted from blood, sampled in a trial of the OX40 agonist ivuxolimab. This chain links TRBV5-6 with TRBJ1-1, with 7 bases lining up with TRBD1. This TCR was recovered from an adult with an advanced solid tumor such as melanoma, head and neck, liver or kidney cancer. The CDR3 is CASSLADRRDREAFF. DNA of the CDR3: TGTGCCAGCAGCTTGGCGGACCGGAGGGACAGAGAAGCTTTCTTT. Based on the CDR3 plus reference TRBV5-6 and TRBJ1-1, the full variable domain is DAGVTQSPTHLIKTRGQQVTLRCSPKSGHDTVSWYQQALGQGPQFIFQYYEEEERQRGNFPDRFSGHQFPNYSSELNVNALLLGDSALYLCASSLADRRDREAFFGQGTRLTVV.